This T cell receptor (beta chain) is from a study of CD8 T cells in Susac syndrome. Across the study: Active disease was present in six of the sequenced Susac syndrome patients, and remission in about eight. The study's findings and limits: Within Susac syndrome CD4+ T cell repertoires, clonal expansion was not evident.

The CDR3 consists of 13 residues. The V gene lost 3 bases and the J gene lost 5 bases, with 11 bases spanning the gap. In germline, CDR1 is DFQATT, CDR2 SNEGSKA (reference sequence). Random hexamers were used to reverse transcribe the RNA input (0.5 to 1 ug). One entry per CDR3 protein, called by TCRdb with MiXCR from the immunoSEQ multiplex PCR reads. The sample consists of 240,000 or so distinct CDR3 sequences, 95% to 97% of them appearing once. As for this clonotype: The target antigen is unknown.

Patients having Susac syndrome satisfied recently defined diagnostic criteria for definite or probable disease. Negative isolation yielded CD8+ and CD4+ T cells; FACS enriched TEMRA cells. The V and J genes are TRBV20-1 and TRBJ2-1; D is perhaps TRBD1 or TRBD2 (5 bases each). Sequenced sample: CD4+ T cells from PBMCs. The TCR sequence derives from a human donor with Susac syndrome. The DNA for the CDR3 is TGCAGTGCTAGGAGGGACGTCAACAATGAGCAGTTCTTC. Translated, it gives CSARRDVNNEQFF.